A selection of T cell receptor beta chains follows, all from one sample in a study of blood T cell repertoires in COVID-19. The protocol was immunoSEQ multiplex PCR, while the TCRdb copy is restricted to in-frame clones and leaves out a portion. The sample has approximately 70,000 clones; about 87% are singletons. Material for sequencing was peripheral blood. The source is a woman aged 80 or older with active COVID-19. The CDR3 runs from the conserved cysteine through the conserved F or W. The order of the fields is D gene, V gene, J gene, clone size, CDR3 protein, CDR3 DNA. The D gene is left open where the match is weak. A clone size is listed for some rows: how often the clone was seen (once, few, many), or a class if it is expanded.

D: .
V: TRBV19
J: TRBJ2-7
size: .
CDR3: CASSIGSYGTFYEQYF
DNA: TGTGCCAGTAGTATAGGAAGTTACGGGACTTTCTACGAGCAGTACTTC

D: TRBD1
V: TRBV19
J: TRBJ2-7
size: .
CDR3: CASSRGAGTGLYEQYF
DNA: TGTGCCAGTAGTAGGGGAGCCGGGACAGGGCTTTACGAGCAGTACTTC

D: TRBD1
V: TRBV5-1
J: TRBJ2-6
size: .
CDR3: CASSLGYRDRGSGANVLTF
DNA: TGCGCCAGCAGCTTGGGTTACCGGGACAGGGGCTCTGGGGCCAACGTCCTGACTTTC

D: TRBD1
V: TRBV19
J: TRBJ2-5
size: once
CDR3: CASSNTGVQETQYF
DNA: TGTGCCAGTAGTAATACAGGGGTCCAAGAGACCCAGTACTTC

D: .
V: TRBV28
J: TRBJ1-1
size: .
CDR3: CASSSVNTEAFF
DNA: TGTGCCAGCAGTTCAGTGAACACTGAAGCTTTCTTT

D: TRBD1
V: TRBV28
J: TRBJ1-6
size: .
CDR3: CASRLQGAGNSPLHF
DNA: TGTGCCAGCAGGTTACAGGGGGCGGGTAATTCACCCCTCCACTTT

D: TRBD2
V: TRBV3-1/TRBV3-2
J: TRBJ2-5
size: .
CDR3: CASRSGRFGLGETQYF
DNA: TGTGCCAGCAGGAGCGGGAGGTTTGGGTTGGGAGAGACCCAGTACTTC

D: .
V: TRBV23-1
J: TRBJ2-1
size: .
CDR3: CASSQVARLSYNEQFF
DNA: TGCGCCAGCAGTCAAGTGGCGAGACTCTCCTACAATGAGCAGTTCTTC

D: TRBD2
V: TRBV4-3
J: TRBJ2-3
size: .
CDR3: CASSQAIAGVTDTQYF
DNA: TGCGCCAGCAGCCAAGCGATCGCGGGAGTCACAGATACGCAGTATTTT

D: .
V: TRBV6-4
J: TRBJ2-2
size: .
CDR3: CASSDSRGGELFF
DNA: TGTGCCAGCAGTGACTCCCGCGGCGGGGAGCTGTTTTTT

D: TRBD2
V: TRBV7-2
J: TRBJ2-1
size: .
CDR3: CASSFSLGGAGGSEQFF
DNA: TGTGCCAGCAGCTTCTCCCTGGGAGGAGCGGGAGGGAGTGAGCAGTTCTTC

D: .
V: TRBV15
J: TRBJ2-1
size: .
CDR3: CATSRASTGGEQFF
DNA: TGTGCCACCAGCAGGGCGAGCACTGGCGGGGAGCAGTTCTTC

D: .
V: TRBV4-3
J: TRBJ1-2
size: .
CDR3: CASSQDSGSLGGYTF
DNA: TGCGCCAGCAGCCAAGATTCGGGAAGTCTAGGGGGCTACACCTTC

D: .
V: TRBV28
J: TRBJ1-4
size: .
CDR3: CASSKQGMNEKLFF
DNA: TGTGCCAGCAGTAAACAGGGTATGAATGAAAAACTGTTTTTT

D: TRBD2
V: TRBV3-1/TRBV3-2
J: TRBJ2-5
size: .
CDR3: CASSFRTSGAQETQYF
DNA: TGTGCCAGCAGCTTTCGGACTAGCGGGGCTCAAGAGACCCAGTACTTC

D: .
V: TRBV20-1
J: TRBJ2-1
size: .
CDR3: CSASRSDNEQFF
DNA: TGCAGTGCTAGTCGCTCAGACAATGAGCAGTTCTTC

D: .
V: TRBV2
J: TRBJ2-5
size: .
CDR3: CASSETGTQETQYF
DNA: TGTGCCAGCAGTGAAACAGGGACGCAAGAGACCCAGTACTTC

D: TRBD1
V: TRBV28
J: TRBJ1-5
size: .
CDR3: CASRGTGVNRGDNQPQHF
DNA: TGTGCCAGCCGGGGGACAGGGGTGAATCGGGGGGACAATCAGCCCCAGCATTTT

D: TRBD1
V: TRBV2
J: TRBJ1-6
size: .
CDR3: CASTRTGNYNSPLHF
DNA: TGTGCCAGCACCCGGACAGGGAACTATAATTCACCCCTCCACTTT

D: TRBD1
V: TRBV7-2
J: TRBJ1-2
size: few
CDR3: CASSLLTGVYGYTF
DNA: TGTGCCAGCAGCCTGCTGACAGGGGTCTATGGCTACACCTTC

D: .
V: TRBV25-1
J: TRBJ2-7
size: .
CDR3: CASSEPGRNSYEQYF
DNA: TGTGCCAGCAGTGAACCTGGCAGGAACTCCTACGAGCAGTACTTC

D: TRBD2
V: TRBV9
J: TRBJ2-3
size: .
CDR3: CASSRTSGSISAQYF
DNA: TGTGCCAGCAGCCGTACTAGCGGGAGTATATCCGCGCAGTATTTT